This T cell receptor beta chain was observed in a study of CD8+ T cells in alopecia areata. Study-level information: Treated patients were dosed with oral tofacitinib, taking 5 to 10 mg twice daily. Patients in the study were on tofacitinib for 6 to 18 months, then off it for 6 months.

From germline, CDR1 is GTSNPN and CDR2 SVGIG (reference sequence). The CDR3 consists of 15 residues. V shed 0 bases, J shed 3 bases, and the junction held 4 bases outside the gene matches. cDNA prepared by RNA extraction and subsequent reverse transcription served as the template for sequencing. The data were produced by immunoSEQ multiplex PCR, yet TCRdb's version contains in-frame clones alone and is incomplete. The sample has 180,000 or so clones; 63% are singletons. Lesional scalp punch biopsies and peripheral blood came from alopecia areata patients. This TCR came from a human donor with alopecia areata. The rearrangement uses TRBV30 and TRBJ2-3; TRBD1 agrees at 9 bases. The material was CD4+ T cells sorted from blood, obtained at week 0. CDR3 bases: TGTGCCTGGAGTGTAGGGGACAGGGCAACAGATACGCAGTATTTT. It yields the protein CAWSVGDRATDTQYF.